This T cell receptor (beta chain) was recovered during a study of T cell responses to AZD1222 COVID-19 vaccine. Study-wide results and limits: Compared with day 0, the breadth and depth of the Spike-specific TCR repertoire rose significantly after two doses of AZD1222. Baseline antibody screening turned up just a handful of seropositive AZD1222 recipients. Females made up more of the donors, who were largely white British, and clonal diversity may have come out too low. Vaccine-associated CD4 TCRs ranged over spike, dominating at 160-218 and 743-854.

Trimming cost V 3 bases and J 6 bases; bases outside gene matches: 5. This CDR3 contains 13 residues. From germline, CDR1 is MNHEY and CDR2 SMNVEV (reference sequence). On this clone itself: Its cognate antigen is unknown.

Sequencing used immunoSEQ multiplex PCR; TCRdb keeps in-frame clones, though not all of them. The table shows roughly 120,000 clones, with about 85% occurring only once. The sample in question was peripheral blood, obtained on day 0 of AZD1222 vaccination. This chain connects TRBV27 to TRBJ2-7, with TRBD1 matching 7 bases. This clonotype was obtained from an adult in good health. The CDR3 loop reads CASSLGTAPEQYF. The CDR3 region has the DNA TGTGCCAGCAGTTTGGGGACAGCTCCCGAGCAGTACTTC.